These 5 T cell receptor beta chains share one sample of origin, sequenced in a study of T cell responses to AZD1222 COVID-19 vaccine. Profiled with immunoSEQ multiplex PCR; TCRdb holds only in-frame clones, not every one. The sample gives over 100,000 clones, about 86% of which show up once; 4.5% to 6% is in the top ten. The sequencing used peripheral blood, collected on day 0 of AZD1222 vaccination. The origin of the receptors is an adult in good health.

The rearrangement joins TRBV9 to TRBJ1-3; D uncertain. The length of the CDR3 is 12 residues. The V end lost 3 bases, the J end lost 0 bases, and 1 base lay between the germline ends. The V gene's germline CDR1 is SGDLS and CDR2 YYNGEE. CDR3 in amino acids: CASSASGNTIYF. DNA of the CDR3: TGTGCCAGCAGCGCCTCTGGAAACACCATATATTTT.

This chain connects TRBV7-8 to TRBJ1-1; the match to TRBD1 covers 8 bases. The trim removed 6 bases at V and 3 bases at J, leaving 6 bases unmatched. The CDR3 is 14 residues long. Germline CDR1 SGHVS, CDR2 FQNEAQ. The CDR3 region has the DNA TGTGCCAGCAGTCTACAGGGGGGAGACACTGAAGCTTTCTTT. This encodes CASSLQGGDTEAFF.

The chain uses TRBV6-2 or TRBV6-3 and TRBJ2-7; D possibly corresponds to TRBD1 (6 bases). From germline, CDR1 is MNHEY and CDR2 SVGEGT. The CDR3 has 16 amino acids. The V and J ends lost 5 bases and 6 bases respectively, with 23 bases between them. CDR3 nucleotides: TGTGCCAGCAGTCCCCATTACGGGACACCAGTCATCGAGCAGTACTTC. Translating gives CASSPHYGTPVIEQYF.

The rearrangement joins TRBV7-9 to TRBJ1-3; TRBD1 agrees at 8 bases. From germline, CDR1 is SEHNR and CDR2 FQNEAQ (reference sequence). After removal of 5 bases from V and 4 bases from J, the junction contained 7 bases not matched to a gene. The CDR3 sequence is 15 residues long. CDR3 region: CASSQDRAGGNTIYF. CDR3 DNA: TGTGCCAGCAGCCAGGACAGGGCCGGAGGAAACACCATATATTTT.

The gene calls are TRBV6-5 and TRBJ1-1, with no clear D. V lost 2 bases and J 6 bases, leaving 10 bases between the germline ends. The CDR3 consists of 13 residues. CDR1 is MNHEY, CDR2 SVGAGI, per germline. CDR3 residues: CASSYAEGAEAFF. The CDR3 nucleotides read TGTGCCAGCAGTTACGCCGAGGGAGCTGAAGCTTTCTTT.